The following is a T cell receptor beta chain sequence with its context. What it binds is unknown. This CDR3 comprises 15 residues. Per germline, CDR1 SGHTA and CDR2 FQGNSA. The sample belongs to a study of monozygotic twins with inflammatory bowel disease. Whole-study results and caveats: Especially with disease activity, IBD patients shared fewer clonotypes with others than healthy twins did. None of the different T cell subtypes could be distinguished from one another.

TCRdb re-called the 5' RACE reads and catalogs CDR3 proteins one per entry, DNA excluded. This sample contains under 150,000 distinct CDR3 sequences. This chain uses TRBV7-2 with TRBJ2-5; TCRdb reports TRBD2, a call that lacks DNA to check it against. Sample: blood. The receptor was derived from a human donor with ulcerative colitis or Crohn's disease, or a healthy co-twin of an affected twin (not recorded which). The CDR3 loop is CASSLESGGRETQYF.